The source of this TCR beta chain is a study of T-cell memory formation after mild COVID-19. Overall study findings and caveats: The finding that pre-infection memory included some responding clones suggested that cross-reactive memory joined.

In regard to this clonotype: Its specificity is unknown.

From germline, CDR1 is SGHVT and CDR2 SQSDAQ. The V segment lost 5 bases and the J segment 4 bases; nucleotides outside the gene matches: 10. The CDR3 has 15 amino acids. TCRdb processed the 5' RACE reads anew with MiXCR; each CDR3 protein has one entry. In the table there are some 100,000 distinct CDR3 sequences, around 10% of which are singletons. Sequences were obtained from PBMCs or a T cell subset sorted from them (not recorded which). The TCR comes from a man between 18 and 29 years old who had mild COVID-19 (a few samples of this study predate the infection). Cell type and time point are not known. J is TRBJ2-7 and V is TRBV7-4; 8 bases map to TRBD1. CDR3 amino acids: CASSPRQGIPYEQYF. The CDR3 DNA reads TGTGCCAGCAGCCCCCGACAGGGGATCCCGTACGAGCAGTACTTC.